This T cell receptor (beta chain) is from a study of T cells expressing NK-cell markers. About the study: Sorted CD3+CD56-NKG2C+, CD3+CD56+NKG2C+ and CD3+CD56+NKG2C- T cells supplied the TCR beta repertoires.

CDR3 length equals 13 residues. In generating TCR beta cDNA, 5'RACE template switching with UMIs was used. TCRdb re-called the 5' RACE reads and shows each CDR3 protein once, DNA omitted. This sample's table has roughly 450,000 distinct CDR3 sequences. Regarding the study as a whole: Roughly 1.0-8% of CD8+ T cells in roughly six donors belonged to dominant NKG2C+ clonotypes. Expanded NKG2C+ T cell clones had unclear HCMV specificity.

Worth noting for this clonotype: Its matching antigen is unknown.

V and J are TRBV12-3 or TRBV12-4 and TRBJ1-5. This TCR was recovered from a woman in her forties or fifties in good health. The sample was blood T cells: a sorted CD56 or NKG2C T cell subset, CD4+ or CD8+ T cells, or bulk PBMC T cells (not recorded which). The chain's CDR3 is CASSDREGQPQHF.